This T cell receptor (beta chain) was recorded in a study of cytomegalovirus exposure and HLA in healthy donors. Overall study findings and caveats: Specificity for CMV antigens was confirmed in vitro for a few of the CMV-associated chains. The study designated 160 or so TCR beta chains cytomegalovirus-associated. In a later analysis, V- and J-gene trimming of beta chains associated with a DCLRE1C missense variant, replicated independently.

As concerns this clone: What it recognizes is unknown.

In the PCR, 60 Vbeta and 13 Jbeta primers were used. TCRdb keeps only in-frame clones here, not all; method: immunoSEQ multiplex PCR. The sample records more than 90,000 clones, about four fifths being singletons. V shed 10 bases and J 4 bases; nucleotides not matched to a gene: 3. Germline CDR1 MNHEY, CDR2 SVGAGI. The CDR3 runs 11 residues. The chain joins TRBV6-5 to TRBJ2-5; 7 nucleotides match TRBD1. The sample comprised PBMCs. This TCR was sampled from a woman in her 70s in good health and CMV-seropositive. CDR3 nucleotide sequence: TGTGCCACTTCAGGGGGAGAGACCCAGTACTTC. This codes for CATSGGETQYF.